One sample yielded the 6 T cell receptor beta chains listed below, sequenced in a study of shared clonotypes between healthy human individuals. Clones were sequenced by immunoSEQ multiplex PCR, and TCRdb holds only the in-frame ones, with some missing. The profile shows approximately 2.4 million clones, under 97% of them singletons. The sequencing sample was made of naive CD4+ T cells sorted from blood. Subset: CD45RA+ positively selected. The receptor source for this set is a man between 18 and 35 years old in good health.

The chain recombines TRBV10-3 with TRBJ1-2; D unresolved. The ends were cut back, 10 bases at V and 6 bases at J, with 21 bases in the middle. Germline V CDR1 and CDR2: ENHRY, SYGVKD. This CDR3 is built from 14 residues. CDR3 residues: CATETEPRMNGYTF. The CDR3 DNA sequence: TGTGCCACGGAAACAGAACCCCGTATGAATGGCTACACCTTC.

The V call is TRBV7-2, the J call TRBJ2-2; tentatively, D is TRBD1 (5 bases). The CDR3 consists of 13 residues. CDR1 and CDR2 from the germline V gene are SGHTA and FQGNSA. Trimming pared 5 bases from V and 7 bases from J, leaving 11 bases between. CDR3 protein: CASSLRQFGELFF. Here the CDR3 DNA reads TGTGCCAGCAGCCTCAGACAGTTCGGGGAGCTGTTTTTT. The full variable domain, its missing parts supplied by reference TRBV7-2 and TRBJ2-2, is GAGVSQSPSNKVTEKGKDVELRCDPISGHTALYWYRQSLGQGLEFLIYFQGNSAPDKSGLPSDRFSAERTGGSVSTLTIQRTQQEDSAVYLCASSLRQFGELFFGEGSRLTVL.

The rearrangement uses TRBV10-3 and TRBJ2-2; D remains unclear. The CDR3 is made up of 13 amino acids. V was cut by 6 bases and J by 1 base, with 6 bases left in between. Germline assignment: CDR1 ENHRY and CDR2 SYGVKD. CDR3 in DNA: TGTGCCATCAGCGACGTGAACACCGGGGAGCTGTTTTTT. Translated: CAISDVNTGELFF.

The sample holds one count of this clone. The gene calls are TRBV10-1 and TRBJ2-3, with 12 bases that match TRBD2. The CDR3 runs to 15 residues. V shed 6 bases, J shed 4 bases, and the junction held 5 bases outside the gene matches. The germline V gene encodes CDR1 WNHNN and CDR2 SYGVQD (reference sequence). This CDR3 is CASSVTSGSSDTQYF. The CDR3 DNA reads as TGCGCCAGCAGCGTGACTAGCGGGAGCTCAGATACGCAGTATTTT.

J is TRBJ2-7 and V is TRBV11-2; a weak D match, TRBD1 (6 bases). CDR3 length: 16 residues. Trimming took off 4 bases at V and 0 bases at J, with 16 bases between the two ends. CDR1 is SGHAT and CDR2 is FQNNGV in the germline V gene. CDR3 in DNA: TGTGCCAGCAGCTCCCCCGCAGGGGCTAGCTCCTACGAGCAGTACTTC. Protein product: CASSSPAGASSYEQYF.

This clone showed up just once. The chain joins TRBV23-1 to TRBJ2-5, with D perhaps assigned TRBD1 or TRBD2 (5 bases each). TRBV23-1 qualifies as an ORF whose function is uncertain. Trimming took off 1 base at V and 11 bases at J, with 20 bases between the two ends. The CDR3 spans 15 residues. The CDR3 sequence is CASSQCGDRRHSQYF. CDR3 bases: TGCGCCAGCAGTCAATGTGGGGACCGCCGGCACTCTCAGTACTTC.